This TCR beta chain was retrieved from a study of CD8 T cell repertoires and HIV-1 epitope variants (dated by TCRdb to the early 2020s). General notes on the study: Twenty-five peptides representing autologous and known Gag and Nef epitope variants were each used to stimulate T cells in separate culture wells. The cultures were grown for approximately ten days in IMDM with gentamicin, and half of the media was changed on days 3 and 7 with IL-2, IL-7 and IL-15 added. A total of around 83 T cell cultures were run, with each culture condition performed in triplicate except for one peptide, which was performed in duplicate. Three Gag epitope families and Nef HW9 and YT9 were included among the tested epitopes. The control conditions were a CMV, EBV and flu peptide pool, the Ebola AY9 epitope as a negative control, and a well with no peptide. An aliquot of 1M T cells was set aside as an uncultured baseline condition, separate from the roughly 87 T cell cultures. Using the EasySep Human T Cell Enrichment Kit, T cells were enriched and then co-cultured with an equal number of autologous T cell-negative cells acting as antigen-presenting cells. Broader findings and caveats from the paper: The assay could identify only TCR beta chains and pointed to proliferation in response to antigen, not to T cell function or cytokine profile. A handful of clonotypes recognized the Nef KF9 family and one the HW9 family, with no responses to the TAALDMSHF plasma variant. The study identified about 9 antigen-specific TCR beta clonotypes, over 5 of which appeared to be cross-reactive for autologous or known escape epitope variants.

This clone was seen only a few times. Its antigen remains undetermined. No qualities accompany the bases; no much larger clone lies one base away. Sequencing of TCR beta CDR3 regions was done on the immunoSEQ platform at survey depth. The QIAamp DNA micro kit was used to extract genomic DNA from every cultured and uncultured CD8+ T cell population. In the paper's pipeline: Samples with fewer than 5,000 productive reads were excluded, which removed about 6.5% of the roughly 75 HIV peptide-stimulated cultures. A MANAFEST web app trimmed sequences to CDR3 and removed nonproductive sequences, CDR3s under 5 amino acids, and those not starting C or ending F/W. For a clonotype to count as antigen-specific, the clonotype had to expand relative to the no-peptide control in at least 2 of 3 replicates at FDR 0.01, and only within one epitope family. A frequency at least fivefold higher than in wells stimulated with peptides from other epitope families was additionally required for specific clonotypes. TCRdb obtained this table from immuneACCESS and retained in-frame rearrangements with V and J assigned. These tables miss some clones; where compared with another copy, unresolved V genes account for less than half of the shortfall, and the remainder is unexplained. V and J calls and clone size are as listed in that table; D and trimming were resolved from the DNA. Across this sample there are thousands of clones, with roughly two thirds seen only once. The ten biggest clones cover 35% to 55% of the sample.

The CDR3 goes from the cysteine to the phenylalanine over 13 residues. Of the read, only the CDR3 DNA is kept; its 39 bases are in frame from base 1. Taken from the germline V gene, the CDR1 and CDR2 loops are SGHRS and YFSETQ. Trimming takes 5 bases from V and 10 bases from J, and the germline ends sit 18 bases apart. The EasySep Human CD8+ T Cell Enrichment Kit was used on day 10 to isolate CD8+ T cells from every culture. In this chain, TRBV5-1 is recombined with TRBJ1-2, and possibly TRBD1, on 5 matching bases. Sequencing input: cultured CD8+ T cells derived from PBMCs. This receptor was taken from a male donor with HIV. The DNA sequence is as follows: TGCGCCAGCAGACAAGGGACTTCTGGGGACTACACCTTC. Protein translation: CASRQGTSGDYTF.